This passage covers 31 T cell receptor beta chains from one sample sequenced in a study of prognosis after radiotherapy for stage I lung cancer. Template was genomic DNA; TCR beta CDR3 amplified in two multiplex PCR rounds. Individual primers that were specific to each TRBV and TRBJ gene served in first-round PCR. TCRdb reanalysed the multiplex PCR reads using MiXCR and keeps one entry per CDR3 protein. The sample yields approximately 16,000 distinct CDR3 sequences, around 29% seen once. The sequenced sample was PBMCs, obtained before or after stereotactic body radiation therapy (not recorded which). Receptors were obtained from a donor over 45 with non-small cell lung cancer.

This clonotype was counted at least ten times. V gene TRBV14 combines with J gene TRBJ1-2; no definite D call. The germline V gene has CDR1 SGHDN and CDR2 FVKESK. V lost 2 bases and J lost 2, with 6 bases in between. The CDR3 runs to 13 residues. The chain's CDR3 is CASSQLGNYGYTF. The CDR3 DNA sequence: TGTGCCAGCAGCCAACTCGGAAACTATGGCTACACCTTC. Based on the CDR3 plus reference TRBV14 and TRBJ1-2, the full variable domain is EAGVTQFPSHSVIEKGQTVTLRCDPISGHDNLYWYRRVMGKEIKFLLHFVKESKQDESGMPNNRFLAERTGGTYSTLKVQPAELEDSGVYFCASSQLGNYGYTFGSGTRLTVV.

With respect to this clonotype: The likely explanation is a read error, given a far larger clone one base away. The chain is built from TRBV27 and TRBJ1-6; D perhaps matches TRBD1 (6 bases). CDR3 length equals 14 residues. CDR1 and CDR2 from the germline V gene are MNHEY and SMNVEV (reference sequence). CDR3 sequence (DNA): TGTGCCAGCAGTTCCGAGGGGGGTGGCACTGAAGATTTCTTT. Its translation is CASSSEGGGTEDFF.

This clonotype was detected ten times or more. The CDR3 is CASSIKVATISNQPQHF. CDR3 bases: TGTGCCAGTAGTATCAAGGTGGCTACAATCAGCAATCAGCCCCAGCATTTT. The chain joins TRBV19 to TRBJ1-5, with D uncertain. Germline V gene lookup returns CDR1 LNHDA and CDR2 SQIVND (reference sequence). V lost 3 bases, J lost 1 base, and 16 bases lay in between. The CDR3 runs 17 residues.

Of note for this clonotype: One base away lies a much larger clone, so this may be a sequencing read error. The rearrangement uses TRBV9 and TRBJ1-1; a possible D gene is TRBD1 (5 bases). V lost 5 bases to trimming and J lost 6 bases, with 20 bases between them. The germline CDR1 and CDR2 sequences are SGDLS and YYNGEE. There are 15 residues in the CDR3. CDR3 loop: CASRPPAGAGAEAFF. Here the CDR3 DNA reads TGTGCCAGCAGACCACCCGCCGGGGCGGGCGCTGAAGCTTTCTTT. Full variable domain (missing parts from reference TRBV9 and TRBJ1-1): DSGVTQTPKHLITATGQRVTLRCSPRSGDLSVYWYQQSLDQGLQFLIQYYNGEERAKGNILERFSAQQFPDLHSELNLSSLELGDSALYFCASRPPAGAGAEAFFGQGTRLTVV.

This clonotype was counted at least ten times. The rearrangement joins TRBV7-2 to TRBJ2-5; no clear D gene. CDR3 length equals 13 residues. Looked up from germline, CDR1 is SGHTA and CDR2 is FQGNSA. Trimming pared 5 bases from V and 3 bases from J, leaving 10 bases between. Written as DNA, the CDR3 is TGTGCCAGCAGCCCTGATCTGGAAGAGACCCAGTACTTC. Amino acids: CASSPDLEETQYF.

The table lists this clonotype with many counts. V and J are TRBV30 and TRBJ2-3; D uncertain. The V gene's germline CDR1 is GTSNPN and CDR2 SVGIG (reference sequence). The V and J ends lost 3 bases and 6 bases respectively, with 19 bases between them. This CDR3 is 15 amino acids long. The CDR3 DNA is TGTGCCTGGAGGCCTGGACCCTCGCACGCCGATACGCAGTATTTT. This sequence encodes CAWRPGPSHADTQYF.

The chain's CDR3 is CASQGQGNYGYTF. The CDR3, as DNA: TGCGCCAGCCAGGGACAGGGGAACTATGGCTACACCTTC. The V and J genes are TRBV4-3 and TRBJ1-2; 10 bases align to TRBD1. CDR3 length: 13 amino acids. Germline trimming cut 8 bases from V and 2 bases from J; bases unmatched to any gene: 2. The germline gives CDR1 LGHNA, CDR2 YSLEER.

Note on this clonotype: Possible read error: a much larger clone is one base away. The V call is TRBV6-9, the J call TRBJ2-5; 11 bases line up with TRBD2. The CDR3 consists of 15 residues. CDR1 MNHGY and CDR2 SVAAGI come from the germline V gene. The CDR3 coding sequence is TGTGCCAGCAGTTACGGGACTAGCGGTGGGGAGACCAAGTACTTC. This gives the protein CASSYGTSGGETKYF.

The V call is TRBV15, the J call TRBJ1-2, with D uncertain. The germline V gene encodes CDR1 LNHNV and CDR2 YYDKDF (reference sequence). This CDR3 is 13 amino acids long. V was clipped by 0 bases and J by 8 bases, with 10 bases between them. CDR3: CATSRDRTYGYTF. As DNA, the CDR3 is TGTGCCACCAGCAGAGATAGGACCTACGGCTACACCTTC.

This clonotype was seen at least ten times. Here the CDR3 reads CASSQEGDASGANVLTF. The CDR3 nucleotides read TGCGCCAGCAGCCAAGAAGGGGACGCCTCTGGGGCCAACGTCCTGACTTTC. The chain employs TRBV4-3 and TRBJ2-6; D may be TRBD1 or TRBD2 (5 bases each). This CDR3 spans 17 amino acids. Germline V gives CDR1 LGHNA, CDR2 YSLEER. V lost 0 bases to trimming and J lost 0 bases, with 9 bases between them.

This clonotype was observed at least ten times. This sequence joins TRBV9 and TRBJ1-2; the D is unclear. This CDR3 is 14 amino acids long. V lost 0 bases and J lost 8, with 14 bases in between. CDR1 and CDR2 from the germline V gene are SGDLS and YYNGEE. The DNA for the CDR3 is TGTGCCAGCAGCGTAGACGGGGTAATCGGGGGCTACACCTTC. Translating it yields CASSVDGVIGGYTF. The whole variable domain, filled in from reference TRBV9 and TRBJ1-2, reads DSGVTQTPKHLITATGQRVTLRCSPRSGDLSVYWYQQSLDQGLQFLIQYYNGEERAKGNILERFSAQQFPDLHSELNLSSLELGDSALYFCASSVDGVIGGYTFGSGTRLTVV.

The chain links TRBV27 to TRBJ2-7, with a weak D call TRBD1 (5 bases). The CDR3 sequence is 18 residues long. CDR1 is MNHEY, CDR2 SMNVEV, per germline (reference sequence). V lost 3 bases and J 6 bases, leaving 27 bases between the germline ends. DNA for the CDR3: TGTGCCAGCAGTTTGACCCCCGCCGACAGACAGTTATTACGCGAGCAGTACTTC. Its translation is CASSLTPADRQLLREQYF.

This clonotype was observed many times. The chain uses TRBV20-1 and TRBJ2-3, with 8 bases identical to TRBD2. The CDR3 contains 14 residues. The germline CDR1 and CDR2 sequences are DFQATT and SNEGSKA (reference sequence). Trimming cost V 4 bases and J 4 bases; bases outside gene matches: 7. This CDR3 is CSAKSGSGADTQYF. The CDR3 DNA sequence: TGCAGTGCTAAGAGCGGGAGTGGCGCAGATACGCAGTATTTT.

This clonotype is classed as medium-sized. The gene calls are TRBV7-2 and TRBJ2-3; D is unclear. V was shortened by 2 bases and J by 1 base, with 7 bases between the two germline ends. Germline values: CDR1 SGHTA, CDR2 FQGNSA. The CDR3 length is 14 residues. The CDR3, as DNA: TGTGCCAGCAGCTTATGGCTTGGCACAGATACGCAGTATTTT. This translates into CASSLWLGTDTQYF. Full variable domain (remainder filled in from reference TRBV7-2 and TRBJ2-3): GAGVSQSPSNKVTEKGKDVELRCDPISGHTALYWYRQSLGQGLEFLIYFQGNSAPDKSGLPSDRFSAERTGGSVSTLTIQRTQQEDSAVYLCASSLWLGTDTQYFGPGTRLTVL.

This clonotype is large by share. The chain has TRBV20-1 and TRBJ2-1; 7 bases align to TRBD1. From germline, CDR1 is DFQATT and CDR2 SNEGSKA (reference sequence). The CDR3 is 14 residues long. V dropped 1 base and J dropped 4; count of bases not matched to a gene: 4. In DNA form, the CDR3 reads TGCAGTGCTAGAGCGCCGGACAGGTACAATGAGCAGTTCTTC. It translates to CSARAPDRYNEQFF.

About this clonotype: A junction boundary mismatches the germline segment, possibly from a read error. The gene calls are TRBV19 and TRBJ2-4; 7 nucleotides line up with TRBD1. This CDR3 comprises 16 residues. Germline assignment: CDR1 LNHDA and CDR2 SQIVND (reference sequence). The CDR3 loop reads CASTDTGVYSKKIQCF. The CDR3 DNA sequence: TGTGCCAGTACCGATACAGGGGTTTATTCCAAAAAAATTCAGTGCTTC. The full variable domain, in which reference TRBV19 and TRBJ2-4 provide the parts outside the CDR3, is DGGITQSPKYLFRKEGQNVTLSCEQNLNHDAMYWYRQDPGQGLRLIYYSQIVNDFQKGDIAEGYSVSREKKESFPLTVTSAQKNPTAFYLCASTDTGVYSKKIQCFGAGTRLSVL.

On this clonotype itself: A much larger clone sits a single nucleotide away, making a read error possible. The chain's CDR3 is CAISESFSGEQNF. In DNA, the CDR3 is TGTGCCATCAGTGAGAGTTTTAGTGGCGAGCAGAACTTC. The rearrangement uses TRBV10-3 and TRBJ2-7, with D hard to call. Germline CDR1 and CDR2: ENHRY and SYGVKD. CDR3 size: 13 residues.

At least ten counts were recorded for this clonotype. The J gene is TRBJ2-2, the V gene TRBV24-1, with TRBD1 identical over 7 bases. CDR1 and CDR2 from the germline V gene are KGHDR and SFDVKD. Trimming removed 0 bases from V and 1 base from J; junction bases left unmatched: 1. The CDR3 is 16 residues long. The CDR3 nucleotides are TGTGCCACCAGTGATTTGAACAGGGGGAACACCGGGGAGCTGTTTTTT. Protein: CATSDLNRGNTGELFF.

Note on this clonotype: Mismatch with germline at one junction end may stem from a read error. The J gene is TRBJ2-2, the V gene TRBV6-1; TRBD1 is a possible D gene (6 bases). The CDR3 covers 14 residues. CDR1 and CDR2 from the germline V gene are MNHNS and SASEGT. The CDR3 is CASRGQWNTGDLFF. In nucleotides, the CDR3 is TGTGCCAGCAGAGGACAGTGGAACACCGGGGATCTGTTTTTT.

The rearrangement links TRBV25-1 to TRBJ2-1, with 9 bases lining up with TRBD2. The V and J ends lost 4 bases and 8 bases, in that order; junction bases with no gene match: 6. The CDR3 sequence is 14 residues long. Germline assignment: CDR1 MGHDK and CDR2 SYGVNS. The CDR3 spells CASSVAGVRYEQFF. The CDR3 DNA is TGTGCCAGCAGTGTAGCGGGAGTGAGGTATGAGCAGTTCTTC.

Worth noting for this clonotype: One end of the junction fails to match germline, which may point to a read error. The chain joins TRBV6-2 or TRBV6-3 to TRBJ2-6; 7 bases fit TRBD1. This CDR3 contains 19 residues. CDR1 is MNHEY and CDR2 is SVGEGT in the germline V gene. CDR3 in amino acids: CASSFNGDRQYSGANLLTF. The CDR3 coding sequence is TGTGCCAGCAGCTTCAACGGGGACAGACAATACTCTGGGGCCAACCTCCTGACTTTC.

Points on this clonotype: A much larger clonotype is one base distant, so this may be a read error. This rearrangement joins TRBV19 to TRBJ2-1; no clear D gene. V was trimmed by 6 bases and J by 1 base, leaving 10 bases between them. CDR3 size: 14 residues. The germline gives CDR1 LNHDA, CDR2 SQIVND (reference sequence). The CDR3 region has the DNA TGTGCCAGTAGAGGCGGTATATCCTACAATGAGCAGTTCTTC. It encodes CASRGGISYNEQFF.

The chain employs TRBV6-9 and TRBJ1-5; the D gene is possibly TRBD1 (5 bases). V lost 3 bases to trimming and J lost 10 bases, with 22 bases between them. Germline CDR1 MNHGY, CDR2 SVAAGI. The CDR3 runs to 16 residues. For the CDR3, the DNA is TGTGCCAGCAGTTACCCCCCGCGGGGGGGGGGAGCTCCCCAGCATTTT. Protein product: CASSYPPRGGGAPQHF.

This clonotype was counted at least ten times. This chain connects TRBV3-1 to TRBJ2-7; D ambiguous. The CDR3 covers 12 residues. The germline V gene has CDR1 LGHDT and CDR2 YNNKEL (reference sequence). Deletions cut 2 bases from V and 3 bases from J, with 5 bases between. This chain's CDR3 is CASSQSDYEQYF. In DNA form, the CDR3 reads TGTGCCAGCAGCCAATCAGACTACGAGCAGTACTTC.

This clonotype was detected ten times or more. The V gene is TRBV4-1, the J gene TRBJ1-1; no reliable D call. The germline CDR1 and CDR2 sequences are MGHRA and YSYEKL. The ends were cut back, 1 base at V and 1 base at J, with 7 bases in the middle. The CDR3 extends over 14 amino acids. The CDR3 loop is CASSQVRRNTEAFF. The CDR3 DNA follows: TGCGCCAGCAGCCAAGTTCGCAGGAACACTGAAGCTTTCTTT.

This clonotype was found many times. V and J are TRBV5-1 and TRBJ1-1; D call uncertain. This CDR3 contains 14 residues. V gave up 2 bases and J gave up 0 bases, with 8 bases separating them. Germline V gene data show CDR1 as SGHRS and CDR2 as YFSETQ. The CDR3 protein is CASSLAALNTEAFF. The CDR3 nucleotides are TGCGCCAGCAGCTTAGCGGCCTTGAACACTGAAGCTTTCTTT.

The V call is TRBV6-1, the J call TRBJ2-7; D is uncertain. This CDR3 has 14 residues. Trimming left V 2 bases short and J 1 base short, with 9 bases between. CDR1 is MNHNS and CDR2 is SASEGT in the germline V gene. As DNA, the CDR3 is TGTGCCAGCAGTGAAATGGATAGTTCCTACGAGCAGTACTTC. Amino acid sequence: CASSEMDSSYEQYF.

This clonotype showed up many times. CDR3 sequence: CASSVGRGDQPQHF. In DNA, the CDR3 is TGTGCCAGCAGCGTGGGACGAGGGGATCAGCCCCAGCATTTT. The chain uses TRBV9 and TRBJ1-5; possibly TRBD1 for D (5 bases). The ends were cut back, 2 bases at V and 5 bases at J, with 11 bases in the middle. Germline CDR1 and CDR2: SGDLS and YYNGEE. The CDR3 extends over 14 amino acids.

This clonotype has ten or more counts. This rearrangement joins TRBV2 to TRBJ2-3; 11 bases fit TRBD2. This CDR3 comprises 16 residues. Germline assignment: CDR1 SNHLY and CDR2 FYNNEI. V gave up 6 bases and J gave up 11 bases; unmatched junction bases: 16. In nucleotides, the CDR3 is TGTGCCAGCAGAGAGGGACTAGCGGCCATCACAAGGTGGCAGTATTTT. Translating it yields CASREGLAAITRWQYF.

This clonotype was seen only a few times. The genes are TRBV20-1 and TRBJ1-5; D not certain. Germline V gives CDR1 DFQATT, CDR2 SNEGSKA (reference sequence). V was clipped by 0 bases and J by 9 bases, with 9 bases between them. CDR3 length equals 12 residues. CDR3 DNA sequence: TGCAGTGCTAGAGATCTGTATGGGCCCCAGCATTTT. Translation gives CSARDLYGPQHF.

Ten or more counts support this clonotype. The rearrangement joins TRBV12-3 or TRBV12-4 to TRBJ1-5, with D perhaps TRBD1 (6 bases). V lost 3 bases and J lost 7, with 7 bases in between. The length of the CDR3 is 12 residues. CDR3 amino acids: CASSFQGQPQHF. DNA of the CDR3: TGTGCCAGCAGTTTCCAGGGGCAGCCCCAGCATTTT.